The 7 T cell receptor beta chains reported below all come from one sample, sequenced in a study of monozygotic twins with inflammatory bowel disease. TCRdb reanalyzed the 5' RACE reads, giving one entry per CDR3 protein sequence and no DNA. Recorded here are 150,000 to 200,000 distinct CDR3 sequences; the top ten clones represent roughly 7.4%. The sample consisted of blood. These receptors were obtained from a human donor with ulcerative colitis or Crohn's disease, or a healthy co-twin of an affected twin (not recorded which).

The V gene is TRBV28, the J gene TRBJ1-4; TCRdb selects TRBD1, and the lack of DNA leaves this call unchecked. The germline V gene has CDR1 MDHEN and CDR2 SYDVKM. The CDR3 has 17 amino acids. This CDR3 reads CASSPGRTGGRKEKLFF. Combining the CDR3 with reference TRBV28 and TRBJ1-4 gives the whole variable domain DVKVTQSSRYLVKRTGEKVFLECVQDMDHENMFWYRQDPGLGLRLIYFSYDVKMKEKGDIPEGYSVSREKKERFSLILESASTNQTSMYLCASSPGRTGGRKEKLFFGSGTQLSVL.

The chain employs TRBV2 and TRBJ2-7; TCRdb gives TRBD2 as the D gene, but with no DNA this cannot be confirmed. The CDR3 sequence is 15 residues long. Germline V gene sequence: CDR1 SNHLY, CDR2 FYNNEI. CDR3 residues: CASRPGLAGEYEQYF.

This chain links TRBV7-2 with TRBJ2-1; absent DNA, TCRdb's TRBD2 call cannot be checked. Germline CDR1 SGHTA, CDR2 FQGNSA. The CDR3 totals 15 residues. This CDR3 reads CASSPAGGPDNEQFF.

V and J are TRBV4-3 and TRBJ1-2; as DNA is missing, the TRBD1 call by TCRdb cannot be tested. Germline CDR1 and CDR2: LGHNA and YSLEER. This CDR3 is built from 13 residues. The CDR3 loop is CASSQTRQGSLTF.

The chain joins TRBV6-2 or TRBV6-3 to TRBJ2-7; the D call from TCRdb, TRBD1, cannot be confirmed without DNA. This CDR3 has 14 residues. CDR1 MNHEY and CDR2 SVGEGT come from the germline V gene. The CDR3 here is CASKYGQVGYEQYF.

The CDR3 here is CASSLSGQGTDTQYF. The V call is TRBV7-9, the J call TRBJ2-3; TCRdb outputs TRBD1, but without DNA this stays unchecked. The germline V gene has CDR1 SEHNR and CDR2 FQNEAQ (reference sequence). The CDR3 spans 15 residues.

The chain employs TRBV7-2 and TRBJ2-2; TCRdb names TRBD1, which stays unverified in the absence of DNA. CDR3 size: 15 residues. Germline lookup yields CDR1 SGHTA and CDR2 FQGNSA. The CDR3 protein is CASSENRGQAGELFF.